The T cell receptor beta chain under discussion was sequenced for a study of CXCR3-negative and CXCR3-positive naive CD8 T cells. Study outcomes and limitations: CD5 surface expression was similar among naive subsets, and TCR strength was estimated by inference from TRB CDR3 properties. Fresh PBMCs served for most assays, and CXCR3 expression fell partially after cryopreservation. CXCR3-positive naive cells carried more hydrophobic TRB CDR3s than CXCR3-negative naive cells did. Whereas memory cells differed, naive CXCR3-negative and CXCR3-positive cells shared similar TRBV-TRBJ usage.

Germline loops: CDR1 SEHNR, CDR2 FQNEAQ (reference sequence). The CDR3 extends over 12 amino acids. Phenotypically, naive CD8+ T cells corresponded to CD45RO-CCR7+CD27+CD95-. About this clonotype itself: Its target is unknown.

TRB cDNA was prepared as libraries by UMI-labeled 5' RACE. No DNA is given; TCRdb re-called the 5' RACE reads and lists each CDR3 protein once. This table holds some 130,000 distinct CDR3 sequences. Sequencing was carried out using naive CXCR3+ CD8+ T cells from blood. Subset of the sample: CD45RO-CCR7+CD27+CD95- naive CD8+ T cells expressing CXCR3 (TNR3+). This clonotype originated in a human donor in good health. Some clones in this sample may be carry-over from other donors' samples. The rearrangement joins TRBV7-9 to TRBJ1-1; checking the TCRdb D call of TRBD1 is not possible without DNA. The CDR3 here is CASSSQGVEAFF.